These T cell receptor beta chains were read from a single sample in a study of T cells in Graves' hyperthyroidism and ophthalmopathy. TCRdb used MiXCR to reprocess the multiplex PCR reads, holding one entry per CDR3 protein. The data hold approximately 610,000 distinct CDR3 sequences, with around 17% observed a single time. Input material: blood. The source is a woman younger than 35 with Graves' hyperthyroidism. Both conserved end residues are part of each CDR3.

V gene	J gene	CDR3 protein
TRBV11-3	TRBJ2-2	CASSPLGTGELFF
TRBV20-1	TRBJ2-3	CSAPRSAVSTDTQYF
TRBV12-3/TRBV12-4	TRBJ2-2	CASEAAGELFF
TRBV6-1	TRBJ2-3	CASSSGTSGWADTQYF
TRBV12-3/TRBV12-4	TRBJ1-4	CASSLGQGRNEKLFF
TRBV6-1	TRBJ2-3	CASSDSGRDTDTQYF
TRBV4-3	TRBJ1-3	CASSQAGTAGNTIYF
TRBV28	TRBJ1-5	CASSWNGAPGQPQHF
TRBV28	TRBJ2-1	CASSYDRVGNEQFF
TRBV7-2	TRBJ1-5	CASSLEWGDQPQHF
TRBV5-4	TRBJ1-1	CASSLDRREAFF
TRBV10-3	TRBJ1-1	CAIRGTGVTEAFF
TRBV11-2	TRBJ2-7	CASSPKMESRGQYF